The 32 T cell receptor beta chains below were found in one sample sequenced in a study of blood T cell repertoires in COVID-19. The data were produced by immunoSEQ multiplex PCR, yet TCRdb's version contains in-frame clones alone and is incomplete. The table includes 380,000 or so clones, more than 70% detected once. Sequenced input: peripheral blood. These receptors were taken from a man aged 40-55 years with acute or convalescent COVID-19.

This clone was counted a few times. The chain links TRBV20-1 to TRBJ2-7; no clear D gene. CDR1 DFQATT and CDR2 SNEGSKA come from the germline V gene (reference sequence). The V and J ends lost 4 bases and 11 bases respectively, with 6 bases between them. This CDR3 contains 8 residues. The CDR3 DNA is TGCAGTGCTACGTCTAAGTACTTC. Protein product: CSATSKYF.

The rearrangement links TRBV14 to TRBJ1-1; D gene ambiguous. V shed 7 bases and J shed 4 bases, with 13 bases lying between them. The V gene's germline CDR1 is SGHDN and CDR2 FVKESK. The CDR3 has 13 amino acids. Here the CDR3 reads CASTKTAGTEAFF. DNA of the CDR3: TGTGCCAGCACTAAAACAGCGGGCACTGAAGCTTTCTTT.

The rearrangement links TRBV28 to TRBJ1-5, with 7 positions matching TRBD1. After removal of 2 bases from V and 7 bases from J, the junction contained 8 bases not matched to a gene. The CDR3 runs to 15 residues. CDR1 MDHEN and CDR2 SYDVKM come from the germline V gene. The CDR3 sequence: CASSLGSGGNQPQHF. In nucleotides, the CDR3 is TGTGCCAGCAGTTTAGGGTCAGGGGGTAACCAGCCCCAGCATTTT. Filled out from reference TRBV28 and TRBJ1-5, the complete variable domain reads DVKVTQSSRYLVKRTGEKVFLECVQDMDHENMFWYRQDPGLGLRLIYFSYDVKMKEKGDIPEGYSVSREKKERFSLILESASTNQTSMYLCASSLGSGGNQPQHFGDGTRLSIL.

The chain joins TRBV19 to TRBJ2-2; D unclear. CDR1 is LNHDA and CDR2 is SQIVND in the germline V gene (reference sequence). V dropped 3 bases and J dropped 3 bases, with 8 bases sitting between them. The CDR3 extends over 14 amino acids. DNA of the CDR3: TGTGCCAGTAGTATCCTACGGGACACCGGGGAGCTGTTTTTT. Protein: CASSILRDTGELFF.

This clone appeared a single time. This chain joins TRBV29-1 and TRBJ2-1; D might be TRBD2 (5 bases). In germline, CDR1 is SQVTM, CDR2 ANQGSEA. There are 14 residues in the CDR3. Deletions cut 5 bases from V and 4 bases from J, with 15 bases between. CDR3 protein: CSVPRELRYNEQFF. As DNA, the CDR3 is TGCAGCGTTCCTAGGGAGCTCAGGTACAATGAGCAGTTCTTC.

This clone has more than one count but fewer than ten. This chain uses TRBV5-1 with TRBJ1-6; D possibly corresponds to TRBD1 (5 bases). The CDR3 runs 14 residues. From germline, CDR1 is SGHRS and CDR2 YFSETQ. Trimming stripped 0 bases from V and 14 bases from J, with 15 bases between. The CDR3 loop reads CASSLDGQPTTLHF. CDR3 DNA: TGCGCCAGCAGCTTGGATGGACAACCTACGACCCTCCACTTT.

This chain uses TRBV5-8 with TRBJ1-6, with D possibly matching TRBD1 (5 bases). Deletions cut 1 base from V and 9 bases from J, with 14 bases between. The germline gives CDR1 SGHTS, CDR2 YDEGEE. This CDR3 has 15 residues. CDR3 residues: CASSLIGANRSPLHF. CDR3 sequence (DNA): TGTGCCAGCAGCTTGATAGGGGCGAATCGTTCACCCCTCCACTTT.

CDR3 sequence: CASSLGQGVSYGYTF. The CDR3 nucleotides are TGTGCCAGCAGTCTGGGACAGGGGGTTAGCTATGGCTACACCTTC. This chain connects TRBV6-5 to TRBJ1-2; 11 nucleotides match TRBD1. The CDR3 length is 15 residues. With 5 bases clipped from V and 4 bases from J, the junction kept 6 bases outside the gene matches. From germline, CDR1 is MNHEY and CDR2 SVGAGI.

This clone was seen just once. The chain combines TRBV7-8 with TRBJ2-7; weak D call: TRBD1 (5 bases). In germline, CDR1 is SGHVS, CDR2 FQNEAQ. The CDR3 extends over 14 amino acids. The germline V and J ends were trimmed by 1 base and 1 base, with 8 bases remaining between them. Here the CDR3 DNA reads TGTGCCAGCAGCTTAGACGACAGATCCTACGAGCAGTACTTC. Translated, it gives CASSLDDRSYEQYF.

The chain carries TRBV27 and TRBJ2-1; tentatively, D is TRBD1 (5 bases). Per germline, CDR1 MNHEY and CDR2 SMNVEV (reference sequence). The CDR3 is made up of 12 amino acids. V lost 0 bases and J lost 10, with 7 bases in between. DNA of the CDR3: TGTGCCAGCAGTTTATCGGGGCGGGAGCAGTTCTTC. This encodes CASSLSGREQFF.

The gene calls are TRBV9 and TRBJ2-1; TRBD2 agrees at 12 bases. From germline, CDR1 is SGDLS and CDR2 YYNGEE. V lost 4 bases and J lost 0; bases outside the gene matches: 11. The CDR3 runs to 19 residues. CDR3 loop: CASSQTSGRTKSSYNEQFF. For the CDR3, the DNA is TGTGCCAGCAGCCAAACTAGCGGGAGGACTAAGAGCTCCTACAATGAGCAGTTCTTC. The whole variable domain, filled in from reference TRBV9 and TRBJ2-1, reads DSGVTQTPKHLITATGQRVTLRCSPRSGDLSVYWYQQSLDQGLQFLIQYYNGEERAKGNILERFSAQQFPDLHSELNLSSLELGDSALYFCASSQTSGRTKSSYNEQFFGPGTRLTVL.

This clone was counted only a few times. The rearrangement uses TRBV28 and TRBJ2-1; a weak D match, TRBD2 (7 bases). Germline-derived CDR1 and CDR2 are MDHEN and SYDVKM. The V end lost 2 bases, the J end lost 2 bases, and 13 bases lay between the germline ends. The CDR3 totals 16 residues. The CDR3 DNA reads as TGTGCCAGCAGTTTAATCGGGGGGCACACCTACAATGAGCAGTTCTTC. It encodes CASSLIGGHTYNEQFF.

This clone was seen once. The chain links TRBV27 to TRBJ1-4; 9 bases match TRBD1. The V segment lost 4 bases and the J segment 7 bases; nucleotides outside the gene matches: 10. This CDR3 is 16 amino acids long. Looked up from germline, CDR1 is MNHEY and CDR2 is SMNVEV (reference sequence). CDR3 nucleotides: TGTGCCAGCAGTTCGGAATGGGACAGGGAAGGTGAAAAACTGTTTTTT. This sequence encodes CASSSEWDREGEKLFF.

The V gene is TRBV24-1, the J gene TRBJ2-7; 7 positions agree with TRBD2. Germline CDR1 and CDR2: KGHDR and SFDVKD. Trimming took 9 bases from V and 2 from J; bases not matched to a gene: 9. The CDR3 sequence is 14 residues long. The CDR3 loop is CATGRAAYPYEQYF. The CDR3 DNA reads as TGTGCCACCGGGAGGGCGGCTTACCCCTACGAGCAGTACTTC.

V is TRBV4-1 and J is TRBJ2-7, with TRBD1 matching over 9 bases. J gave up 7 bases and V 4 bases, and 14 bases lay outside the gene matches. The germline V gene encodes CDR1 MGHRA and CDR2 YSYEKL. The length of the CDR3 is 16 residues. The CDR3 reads CASSPGTGRSVYEQYF. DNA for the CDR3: TGCGCCAGCAGCCCAGGGACAGGGCGGTCTGTTTATGAGCAGTACTTC.

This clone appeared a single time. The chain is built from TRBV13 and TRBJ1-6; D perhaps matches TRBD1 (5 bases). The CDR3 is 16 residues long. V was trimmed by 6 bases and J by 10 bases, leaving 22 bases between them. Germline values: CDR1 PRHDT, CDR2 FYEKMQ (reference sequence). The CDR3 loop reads CASSSPTERGGSPLHF. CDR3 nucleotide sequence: TGTGCCAGCAGTTCCCCAACTGAGCGGGGCGGCTCACCCCTCCACTTT.

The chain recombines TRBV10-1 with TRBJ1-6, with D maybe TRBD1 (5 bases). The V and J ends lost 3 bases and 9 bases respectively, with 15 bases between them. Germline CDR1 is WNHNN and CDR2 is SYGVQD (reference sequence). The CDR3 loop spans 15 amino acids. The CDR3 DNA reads TGCGCCAGCAGTGACTCGGGGGGACTCTCTTCACCCCTCCACTTT. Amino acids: CASSDSGGLSSPLHF.

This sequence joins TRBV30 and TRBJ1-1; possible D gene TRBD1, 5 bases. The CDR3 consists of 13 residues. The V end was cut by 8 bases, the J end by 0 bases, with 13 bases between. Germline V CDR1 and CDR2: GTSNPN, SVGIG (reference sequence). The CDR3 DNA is TGTGCCCTAAGGGGCGGAGTGAACACTGAAGCTTTCTTT. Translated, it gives CALRGGVNTEAFF.

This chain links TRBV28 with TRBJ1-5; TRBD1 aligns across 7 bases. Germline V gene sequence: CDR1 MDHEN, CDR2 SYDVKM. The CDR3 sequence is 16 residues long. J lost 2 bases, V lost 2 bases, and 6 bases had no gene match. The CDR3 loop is CASSLPQGFGNQPQHF. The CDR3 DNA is TGTGCCAGCAGTTTACCACAGGGGTTCGGCAATCAGCCCCAGCATTTT.

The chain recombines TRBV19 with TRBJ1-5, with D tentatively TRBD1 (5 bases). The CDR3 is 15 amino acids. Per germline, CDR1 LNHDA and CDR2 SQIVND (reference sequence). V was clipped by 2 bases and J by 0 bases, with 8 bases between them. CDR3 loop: CASSIQGYSNQPQHF. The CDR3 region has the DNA TGTGCCAGTAGTATACAGGGTTATAGCAATCAGCCCCAGCATTTT.

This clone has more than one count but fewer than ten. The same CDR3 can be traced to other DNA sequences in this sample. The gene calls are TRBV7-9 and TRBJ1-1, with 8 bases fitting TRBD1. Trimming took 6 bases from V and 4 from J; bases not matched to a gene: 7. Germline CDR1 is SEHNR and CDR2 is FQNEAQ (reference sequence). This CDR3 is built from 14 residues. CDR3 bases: TGTGCCAGCAGTCCAGGACAGGGCGGCACTGAAGCTTTCTTT. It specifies CASSPGQGGTEAFF.

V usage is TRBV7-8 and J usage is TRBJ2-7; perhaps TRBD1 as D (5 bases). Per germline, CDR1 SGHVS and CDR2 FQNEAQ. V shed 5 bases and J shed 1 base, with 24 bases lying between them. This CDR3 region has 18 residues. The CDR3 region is CASSIHLSPGPNSYEQYF. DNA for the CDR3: TGTGCCAGCAGCATACATCTTTCTCCAGGGCCTAATTCCTACGAGCAGTACTTC.

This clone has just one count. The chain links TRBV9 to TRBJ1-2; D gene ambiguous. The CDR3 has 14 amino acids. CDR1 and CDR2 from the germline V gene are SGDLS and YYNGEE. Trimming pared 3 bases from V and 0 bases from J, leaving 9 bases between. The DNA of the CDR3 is TGTGCCAGCAGCGCCCTGGGAGCTAACTATGGCTACACCTTC. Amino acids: CASSALGANYGYTF.

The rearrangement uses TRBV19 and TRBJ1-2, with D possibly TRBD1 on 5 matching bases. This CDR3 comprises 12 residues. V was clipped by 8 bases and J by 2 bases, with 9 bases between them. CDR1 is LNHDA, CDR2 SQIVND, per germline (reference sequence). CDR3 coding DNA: TGTGCCAGTGCCGCAGGGAACTATGGCTACACCTTC. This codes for CASAAGNYGYTF.

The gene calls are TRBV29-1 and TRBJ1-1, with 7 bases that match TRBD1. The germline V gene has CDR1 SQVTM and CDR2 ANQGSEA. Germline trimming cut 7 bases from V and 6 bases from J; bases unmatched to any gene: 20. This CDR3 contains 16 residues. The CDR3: CSATNPRFRGVPEAFF. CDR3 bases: TGCAGCGCCACAAATCCCCGTTTCAGGGGGGTACCTGAAGCTTTCTTT. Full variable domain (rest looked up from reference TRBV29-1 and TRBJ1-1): SAVISQKPSRDICQRGTSLTIQCQVDSQVTMMFWYRQQPGQSLTLIATANQGSEATYESGFVIDKFPISRPNLTFSTLTVSNMSPEDSSIYLCSATNPRFRGVPEAFFGQGTRLTVV.

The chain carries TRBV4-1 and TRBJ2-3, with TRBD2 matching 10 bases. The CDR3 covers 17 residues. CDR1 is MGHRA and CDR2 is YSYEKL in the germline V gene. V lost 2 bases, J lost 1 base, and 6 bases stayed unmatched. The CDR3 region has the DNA TGCGCCAGCAGCCAAACCTCTCTAGCGGGGGGCACAGATACGCAGTATTTT. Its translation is CASSQTSLAGGTDTQYF.

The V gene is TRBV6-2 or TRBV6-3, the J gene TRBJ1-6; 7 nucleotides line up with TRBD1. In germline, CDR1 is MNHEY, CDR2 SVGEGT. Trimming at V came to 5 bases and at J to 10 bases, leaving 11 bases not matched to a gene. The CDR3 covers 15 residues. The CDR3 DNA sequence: TGTGCCAGCAGTCAGCAGGGGGTTTTATGGTCACCCCTCCACTTT. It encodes CASSQQGVLWSPLHF.

CDR3 in DNA: TGCAGCGTTGGGGAGGACAAATCCTACGAGCAGTACTTC. This codes for CSVGEDKSYEQYF. The J gene is TRBJ2-7, the V gene TRBV29-1, with D perhaps TRBD2 (6 bases). The CDR3 loop spans 13 amino acids. Between the trimmed V and J ends, which lost 4 bases and 1 base, there was a span of 11 bases. Germline CDR1 is SQVTM and CDR2 is ANQGSEA.

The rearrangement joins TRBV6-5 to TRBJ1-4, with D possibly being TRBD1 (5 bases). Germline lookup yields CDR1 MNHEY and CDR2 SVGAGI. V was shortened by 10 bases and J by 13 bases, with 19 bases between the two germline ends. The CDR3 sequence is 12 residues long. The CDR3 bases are TGTGCCACCCGAACGCCTTCTCAGGGACTGTTTTTT. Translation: CATRTPSQGLFF.

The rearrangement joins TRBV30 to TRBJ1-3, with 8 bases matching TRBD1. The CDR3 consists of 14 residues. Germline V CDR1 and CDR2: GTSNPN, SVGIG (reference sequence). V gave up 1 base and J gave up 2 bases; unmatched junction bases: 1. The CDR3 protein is CAWSEQGAGNTIYF. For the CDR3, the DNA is TGTGCCTGGAGTGAACAGGGGGCTGGAAACACCATATATTTT.

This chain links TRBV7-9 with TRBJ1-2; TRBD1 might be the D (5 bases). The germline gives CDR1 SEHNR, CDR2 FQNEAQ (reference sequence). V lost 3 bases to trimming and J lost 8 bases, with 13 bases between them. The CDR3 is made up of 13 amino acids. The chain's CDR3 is CASSFPGTKGYTF. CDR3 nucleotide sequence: TGTGCCAGCAGCTTCCCCGGGACTAAGGGCTACACCTTC.

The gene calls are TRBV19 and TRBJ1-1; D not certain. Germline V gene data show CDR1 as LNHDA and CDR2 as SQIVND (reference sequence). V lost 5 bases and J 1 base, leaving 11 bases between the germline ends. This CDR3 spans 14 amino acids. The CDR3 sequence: CASSPVTQNTEAFF. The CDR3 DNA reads TGTGCCAGTAGTCCAGTGACACAGAACACTGAAGCTTTCTTT. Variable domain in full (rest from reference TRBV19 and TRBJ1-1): DGGITQSPKYLFRKEGQNVTLSCEQNLNHDAMYWYRQDPGQGLRLIYYSQIVNDFQKGDIAEGYSVSREKKESFPLTVTSAQKNPTAFYLCASSPVTQNTEAFFGQGTRLTVV.